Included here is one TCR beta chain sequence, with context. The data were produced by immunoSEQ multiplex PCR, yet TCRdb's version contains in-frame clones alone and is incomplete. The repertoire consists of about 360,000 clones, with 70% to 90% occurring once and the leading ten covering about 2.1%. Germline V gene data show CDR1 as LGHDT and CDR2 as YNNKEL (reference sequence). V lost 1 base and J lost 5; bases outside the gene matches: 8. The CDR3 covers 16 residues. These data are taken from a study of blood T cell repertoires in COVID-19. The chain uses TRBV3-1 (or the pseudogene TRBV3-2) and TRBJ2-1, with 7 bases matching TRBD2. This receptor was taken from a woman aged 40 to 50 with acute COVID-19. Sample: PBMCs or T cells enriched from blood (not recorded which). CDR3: CASSQVGSGVNNEQFF. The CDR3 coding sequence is TGTGCCAGCAGCCAAGTTGGCAGCGGGGTAAACAATGAGCAGTTCTTC.